Here is one TCR beta chain with its context. The antigen is unknown. Produced via immunoSEQ multiplex PCR; TCRdb's table is partial and in-frame only. This sample has some 97,000 clones, with 82% found just once. This sample was included in a study of PD-1 blockade in mismatch repair-deficient tumors. Overall study: Enrolled about 2013-2017, patients had progressing, pretreated mismatch repair-deficient cancers of around twelve types.

Overall study results and limits: Tumor-resident clones, often undetectable pretreatment in blood, expanded then contracted after pembrolizumab.

This CDR3 contains 15 residues. Per germline, CDR1 SNHLY and CDR2 FYNNEI. V lost 6 bases to trimming and J lost 7 bases, with 16 bases between them. TCRs were sequenced from three patients responding to pembrolizumab. The sequence came from an adult with mismatch repair-deficient cancer. The chain is built from TRBV2 and TRBJ1-6; TRBD1 might be the D (6 bases). The sample consisted of peripheral blood, taken roughly eight months after starting pembrolizumab. The CDR3 region is CASSLNQGLNSPLHF. The CDR3 bases are TGTGCCAGCAGCCTAAATCAGGGGTTGAATTCACCCCTCCACTTT. The variable domain in full, completed from reference TRBV2 and TRBJ1-6, reads EPEVTQTPSHQVTQMGQEVILRCVPISNHLYFYWYRQILGQKVEFLVSFYNNEISEKSEIFDDQFSVERPDGSNFTLKIRSTKLEDSAMYFCASSLNQGLNSPLHFGNGTRLTVT.